This T cell receptor beta chain was retrieved from a study of CXCR3-negative and CXCR3-positive naive CD8 T cells (dated by TCRdb to about 2019). With regard to the full study: In total, roughly 140 million TRB reads were obtained, which works out to roughly 1.5 +/- 0.3 million reads per library. Diversity and physicochemical repertoire analyses were performed on about eleven donors pooled from two independent experiments. For the TRBV-TRBJ cluster analysis, the naive subsets came from 5 donors, while the memory cells came from 3 donors.

CDR1 and CDR2 are drawn from the germline V gene: SQVTM, ANQGSEA. Spanning cysteine to phenylalanine, the CDR3 consists of 13 amino acids. No DNA is given. As concerns this clonotype: Its specific antigen is unknown.

For every CD8+ T cell subset, approximately 300,000 cells were flow-sorted straight into RLT lysis buffer, and each subset was sorted in triplicate. Naive CD8+ T cells were defined stringently as CD45RO-CCR7+CD27+CD95- to exclude memory contaminants. Peripheral blood mononuclear cells were isolated from buffy coats by standard density gradient centrifugation. Naive CXCR3-negative and CXCR3-positive CD8+ T cells were flow-sorted using a FACSAria III. Total RNA was extracted from sorted cells with an RNeasy Mini Kit. The instrument was a NextSeq 550. The Human TCR Profiling Kit (MiLaboratory) was used to prepare UMI-labeled 5' RACE TRB cDNA libraries. cDNA synthesis used the entire amount of extracted RNA, and PCR amplification then used the entire amount of cDNA produced. Libraries were prepared in parallel using an identical number of PCR cycles. On the authors' methods: About 54,000 +/- 9,700 unique UMI-labeled TRB cDNA molecules per library were extracted with MIGEC and MiXCR, with at least two reads per UMI required. Each library averaged about 40,000 +/- 10,000 functional in-frame TRB CDR3 nucleotide clonotypes without stop codons. Diversity metrics, including normalized Shannon-Wiener and Chao1, were computed in VDJtools after downsampling to 5000 UMI-labeled TRB molecules per sample. VDJtools computed clonotype-size-weighted physicochemical properties of the central five CDR3 residues: interaction energy, strength, volume and Kidera factor 4. One entry per CDR3 protein sequence results from the TCRdb reprocessing of the reads, with DNA left out. Here the V and J calls rest on TCRdb's processing, not on the authors' analysis. The data table for this sample lists about 98,000 distinct CDR3 sequences. The ten largest clones add up to less than 1% of the sample.

Broader findings and caveats from the paper: Freshly isolated PBMCs were used for most assays because CXCR3 expression partially decreased after cryopreservation. Naive CXCR3-negative and CXCR3-positive cells from the same donor showed similar TRBV-TRBJ usage, whereas memory cells showed distinct patterns. Because surface CD5, which has been linked to self-reactivity in mice, was comparable between naive subsets, TCR interaction strength was also inferred from TRB CDR3 physicochemical properties. Compared with CXCR3-negative naive cells, CXCR3-positive naive cells had TRB CDR3s with higher hydrophobicity (lower Kidera factor 4), lower energy, and higher strength and volume indices. Repertoire diversity was comparably high in both naive subsets but much lower in memory CD8+ T cells.

This receptor was obtained from a human donor in good health. Some clones in this sample may be carry-over from other donors' samples. In this chain, TRBV29-1 is recombined with TRBJ2-1. The sequenced material came from naive CXCR3+ CD8+ T cells from blood. The cell subset or site label here, explained by the study, means: CD45RO-CCR7+CD27+CD95- naive CD8+ T cells expressing CXCR3 (TNR3+). The CDR3 protein sequence reads: CSVTTSSYNEQFF.